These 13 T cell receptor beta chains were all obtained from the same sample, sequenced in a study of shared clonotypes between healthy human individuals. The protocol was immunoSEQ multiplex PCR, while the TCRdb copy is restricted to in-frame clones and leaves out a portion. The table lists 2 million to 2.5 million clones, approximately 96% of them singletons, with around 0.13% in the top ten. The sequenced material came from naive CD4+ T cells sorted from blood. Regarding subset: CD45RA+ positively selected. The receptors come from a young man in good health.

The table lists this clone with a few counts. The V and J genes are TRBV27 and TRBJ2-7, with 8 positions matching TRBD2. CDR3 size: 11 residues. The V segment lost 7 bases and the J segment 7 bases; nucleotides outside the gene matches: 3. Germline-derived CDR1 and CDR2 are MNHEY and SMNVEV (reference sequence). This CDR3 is CASTLAGEQYF. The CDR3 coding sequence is TGTGCCAGCACCTTAGCGGGGGAGCAGTACTTC.

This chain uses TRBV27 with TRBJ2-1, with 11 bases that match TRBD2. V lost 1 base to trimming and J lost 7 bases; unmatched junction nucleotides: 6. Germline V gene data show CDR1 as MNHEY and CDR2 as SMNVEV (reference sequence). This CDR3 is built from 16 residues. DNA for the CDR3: TGTGCCAGCAGTTTATTCCTAGCGGGAGGTAGGAATGAGCAGTTCTTC. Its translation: CASSLFLAGGRNEQFF.

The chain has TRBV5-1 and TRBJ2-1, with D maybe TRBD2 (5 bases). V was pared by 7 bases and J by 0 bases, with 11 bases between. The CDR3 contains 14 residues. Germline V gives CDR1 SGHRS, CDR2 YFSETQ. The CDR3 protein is CASVGGSSYNEQFF. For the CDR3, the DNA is TGCGCCAGCGTCGGTGGGAGCTCCTACAATGAGCAGTTCTTC.

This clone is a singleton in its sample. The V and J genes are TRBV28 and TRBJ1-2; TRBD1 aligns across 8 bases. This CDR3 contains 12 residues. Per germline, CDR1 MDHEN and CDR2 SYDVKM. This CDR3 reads CGSGGLVYGYTF. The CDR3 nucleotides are TGTGGATCAGGGGGCTTGGTCTATGGCTACACCTTC.

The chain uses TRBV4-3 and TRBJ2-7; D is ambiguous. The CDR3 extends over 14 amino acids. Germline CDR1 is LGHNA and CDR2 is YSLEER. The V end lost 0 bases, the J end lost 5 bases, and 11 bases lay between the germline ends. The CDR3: CASSQDSKGNEQYF. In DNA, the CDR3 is TGCGCCAGCAGCCAAGATTCCAAGGGCAACGAGCAGTACTTC.

The CDR3 sequence: CASRGDSPNGYTF. CDR3 in DNA: TGTGCCAGCAGGGGGGACAGTCCAAATGGCTACACCTTC. V gene TRBV2 combines with J gene TRBJ1-2, with 7 bases lining up with TRBD1. The germline V gene has CDR1 SNHLY and CDR2 FYNNEI. With 6 bases clipped from V and 6 bases from J, the junction kept 7 bases outside the gene matches. This CDR3 has 13 residues.

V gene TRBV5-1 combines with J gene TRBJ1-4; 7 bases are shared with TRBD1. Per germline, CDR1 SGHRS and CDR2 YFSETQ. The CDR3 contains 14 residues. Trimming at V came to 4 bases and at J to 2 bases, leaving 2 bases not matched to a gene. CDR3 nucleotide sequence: TGCGCCAGCAGCGTACAGGGGACTAATGAAAAACTGTTTTTT. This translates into CASSVQGTNEKLFF.

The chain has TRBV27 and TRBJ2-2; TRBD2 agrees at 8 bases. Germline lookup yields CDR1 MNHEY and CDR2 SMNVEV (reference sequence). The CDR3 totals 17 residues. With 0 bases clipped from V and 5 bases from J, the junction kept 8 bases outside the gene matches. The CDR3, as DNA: TGTGCCAGCAGTTTATCCGGGGAGCGGGAGTGGACCGGGGAGCTGTTTTTT. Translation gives CASSLSGEREWTGELFF.

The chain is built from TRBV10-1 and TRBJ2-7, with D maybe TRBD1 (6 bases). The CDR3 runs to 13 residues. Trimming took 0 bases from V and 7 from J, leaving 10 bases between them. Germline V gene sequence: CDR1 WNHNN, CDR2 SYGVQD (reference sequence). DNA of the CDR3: TGCGCCAGCAGTGAGTCTGGGACAATAGAGCAGTACTTC. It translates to CASSESGTIEQYF.

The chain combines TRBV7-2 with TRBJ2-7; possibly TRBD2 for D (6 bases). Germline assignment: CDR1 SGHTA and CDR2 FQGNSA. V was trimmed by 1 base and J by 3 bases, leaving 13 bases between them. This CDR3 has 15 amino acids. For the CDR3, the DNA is TGTGCCAGCAGCTTAGAGGGACTGATCGTCTACGAGCAGTACTTC. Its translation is CASSLEGLIVYEQYF.

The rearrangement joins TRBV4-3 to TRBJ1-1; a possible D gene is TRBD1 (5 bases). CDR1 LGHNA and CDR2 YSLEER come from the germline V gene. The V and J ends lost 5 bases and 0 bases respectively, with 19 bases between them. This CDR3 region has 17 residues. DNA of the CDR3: TGCGCCAGCAGCGAAAGGACTGGCACAGGCCTGAACACTGAAGCTTTCTTT. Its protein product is CASSERTGTGLNTEAFF.

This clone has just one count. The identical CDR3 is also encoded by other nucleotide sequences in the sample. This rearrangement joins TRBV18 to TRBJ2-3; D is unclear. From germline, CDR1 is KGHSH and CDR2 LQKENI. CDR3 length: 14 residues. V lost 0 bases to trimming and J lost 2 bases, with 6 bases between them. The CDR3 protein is CASSPPSSTDTQYF. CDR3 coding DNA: TGTGCCAGCTCACCACCCTCTTCCACAGATACGCAGTATTTT.

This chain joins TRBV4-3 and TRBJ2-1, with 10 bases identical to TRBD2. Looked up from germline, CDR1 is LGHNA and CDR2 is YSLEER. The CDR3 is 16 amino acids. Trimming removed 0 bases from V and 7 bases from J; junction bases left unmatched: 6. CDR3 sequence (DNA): TGCGCCAGCAGCCAAGAAGGACTAGCGGTAAGGAATGAGCAGTTCTTC. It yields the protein CASSQEGLAVRNEQFF.